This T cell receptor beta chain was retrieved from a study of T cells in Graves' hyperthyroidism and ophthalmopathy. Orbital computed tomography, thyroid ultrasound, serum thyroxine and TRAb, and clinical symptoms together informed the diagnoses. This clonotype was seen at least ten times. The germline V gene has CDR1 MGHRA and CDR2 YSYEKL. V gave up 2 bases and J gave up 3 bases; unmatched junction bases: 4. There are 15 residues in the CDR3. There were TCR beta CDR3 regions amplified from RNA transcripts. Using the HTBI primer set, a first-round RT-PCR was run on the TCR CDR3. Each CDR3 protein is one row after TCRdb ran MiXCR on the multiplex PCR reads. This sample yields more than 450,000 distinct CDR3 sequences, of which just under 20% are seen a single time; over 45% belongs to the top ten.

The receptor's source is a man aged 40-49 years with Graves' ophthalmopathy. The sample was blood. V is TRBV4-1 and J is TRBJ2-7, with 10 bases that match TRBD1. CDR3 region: CASSQPGQGIYEQYF. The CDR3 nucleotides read TGCGCCAGCAGCCAACCGGGACAGGGGATCTACGAGCAGTACTTC.